A selection of T cell receptor beta chains follows, all from one sample in a study of shared clonotypes between healthy human individuals. Assay: immunoSEQ multiplex PCR; the TCRdb copy retains only in-frame clones and omits some. The table includes 1,400,000 or so clones, about 98.5% detected once. The sequenced sample consisted of naive CD4+ T cells sorted from blood. The receptor source for this set is a man aged 25 to 40 in good health. Each CDR3 is given with its conserved first and last residue. The order of the fields is V gene, CDR3 protein.

V: TRBV28; CDR3: CASSSWRGRIGTGELFF
V: TRBV28; CDR3: CASSLLRAGLSGGNQPQHF
V: TRBV9; CDR3: CASSVGSGSYNEQFF
V: TRBV4-3; CDR3: CASSQAGAIRTEAFF
V: TRBV11-3; CDR3: CASSQLAGGPDTQYF
V: TRBV9; CDR3: CASSVYQGRETQYF
V: TRBV9; CDR3: CASSVASGANVLTF
V: TRBV9; CDR3: CASSVATGNTQYF
V: TRBV5-5; CDR3: CASSRGPLGSPGNEQYF
V: TRBV4-3; CDR3: CASSQILNEETQYF
V: TRBV30; CDR3: CAWRSSGTYNEQFF
V: TRBV7-2; CDR3: CASSSRTSSSTDTQYF
V: TRBV2; CDR3: CATSKLGGIGNTGELFF
V: TRBV7-9; CDR3: CASSPRTGYGYTF
V: TRBV6-5; CDR3: CASSYTGEETQYF
V: TRBV2; CDR3: CASSRDPGQQPQHF
V: TRBV29-1; CDR3: CSVGTEVGGYTF
V: TRBV19; CDR3: CATDPAGLAANEQFF
V: TRBV7-3; CDR3: CASSLTGSSSGANVLTF
V: TRBV11-2; CDR3: CASSSPGLARDEQFF
V: TRBV28; CDR3: CASSLTNRGLYGYTF